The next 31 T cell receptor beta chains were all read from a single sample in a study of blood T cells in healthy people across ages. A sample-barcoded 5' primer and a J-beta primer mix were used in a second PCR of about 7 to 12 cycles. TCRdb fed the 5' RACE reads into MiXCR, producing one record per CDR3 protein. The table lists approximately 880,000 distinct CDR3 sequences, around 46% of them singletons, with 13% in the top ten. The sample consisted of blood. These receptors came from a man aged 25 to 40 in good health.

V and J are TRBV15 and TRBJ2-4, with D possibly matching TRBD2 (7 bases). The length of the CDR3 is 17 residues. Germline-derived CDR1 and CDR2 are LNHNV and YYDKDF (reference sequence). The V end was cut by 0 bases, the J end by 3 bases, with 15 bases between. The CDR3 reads CATSRDARGAGKNIQYF. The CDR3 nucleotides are TGTGCCACCAGCAGAGATGCCCGGGGGGCCGGCAAAAACATTCAGTACTTC. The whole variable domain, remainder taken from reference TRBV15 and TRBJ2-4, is DAMVIQNPRYQVTQFGKPVTLSCSQTLNHNVMYWYQQKSSQAPKLLFHYYDKDFNNEADTPDNFQSRRPNTSFCFLDIRSPGLGDTAMYLCATSRDARGAGKNIQYFGAGTRLSVL.

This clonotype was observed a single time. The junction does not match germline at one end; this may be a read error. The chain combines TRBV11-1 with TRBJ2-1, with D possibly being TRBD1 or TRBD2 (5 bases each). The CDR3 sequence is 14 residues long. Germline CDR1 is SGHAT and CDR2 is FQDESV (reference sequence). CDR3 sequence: CASSLGRTYNKQFF. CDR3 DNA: TGTGCCAGCAGCTTGGGACGTACCTACAATAAGCAGTTCTTC.

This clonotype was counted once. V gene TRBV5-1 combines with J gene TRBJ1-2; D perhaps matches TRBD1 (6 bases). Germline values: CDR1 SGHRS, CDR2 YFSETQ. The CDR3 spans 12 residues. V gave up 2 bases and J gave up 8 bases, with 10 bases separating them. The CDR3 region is CASSFDRIGYTF. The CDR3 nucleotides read TGCGCCAGCAGCTTTGACAGGATAGGCTACACCTTC.

Written as DNA, the CDR3 is TGTGCCCACGGGGCTCAAGAGACCCAGTACTTC. Translated: CAHGAQETQYF. The chain is built from TRBV3-1 and TRBJ2-5; D tentatively fits TRBD1 or TRBD2 (5 bases each). This CDR3 has 11 amino acids. Per germline, CDR1 LGHDT and CDR2 YNNKEL (reference sequence). Trimming stripped 11 bases from V and 2 bases from J, with 9 bases between.

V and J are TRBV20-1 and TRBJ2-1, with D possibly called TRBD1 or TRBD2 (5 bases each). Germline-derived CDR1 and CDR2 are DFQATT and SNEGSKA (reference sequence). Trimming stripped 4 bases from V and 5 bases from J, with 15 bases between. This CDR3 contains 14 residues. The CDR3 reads CSANRDLIDNEQFF. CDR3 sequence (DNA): TGCAGTGCTAATCGGGACCTGATAGACAATGAGCAGTTCTTC.

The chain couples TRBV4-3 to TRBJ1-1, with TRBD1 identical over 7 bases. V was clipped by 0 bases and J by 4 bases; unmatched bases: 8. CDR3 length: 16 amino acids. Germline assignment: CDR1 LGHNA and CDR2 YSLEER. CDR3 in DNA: TGCGCCAGCAGCCAAGATCAGGGGACAGTCGGCACTGAAGCTTTCTTT. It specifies CASSQDQGTVGTEAFF.

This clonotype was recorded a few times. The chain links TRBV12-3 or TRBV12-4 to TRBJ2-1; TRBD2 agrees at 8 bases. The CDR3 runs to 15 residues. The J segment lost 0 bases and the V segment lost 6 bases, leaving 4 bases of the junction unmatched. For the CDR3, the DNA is TGTGCCAGCAGCCCAGCGGGGGCCTCCTACAATGAGCAGTTCTTC. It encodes CASSPAGASYNEQFF.

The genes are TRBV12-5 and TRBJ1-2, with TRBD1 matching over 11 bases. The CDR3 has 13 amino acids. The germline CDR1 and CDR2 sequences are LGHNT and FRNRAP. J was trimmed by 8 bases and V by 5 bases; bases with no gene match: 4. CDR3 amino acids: CASGPGTGGGYTF. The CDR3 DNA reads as TGTGCTAGTGGTCCAGGGACAGGGGGAGGCTACACCTTC.

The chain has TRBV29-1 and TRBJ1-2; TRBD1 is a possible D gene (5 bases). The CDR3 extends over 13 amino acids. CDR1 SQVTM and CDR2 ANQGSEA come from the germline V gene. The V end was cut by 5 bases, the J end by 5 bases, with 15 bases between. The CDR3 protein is CSVFGGDEYGYTF. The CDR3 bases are TGCAGCGTTTTCGGGGGGGATGAATATGGCTACACCTTC.

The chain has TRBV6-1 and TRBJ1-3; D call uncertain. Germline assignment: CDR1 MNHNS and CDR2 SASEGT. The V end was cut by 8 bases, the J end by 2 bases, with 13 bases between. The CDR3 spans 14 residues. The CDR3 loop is CASAPGIAGNTIYF. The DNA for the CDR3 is TGTGCCAGCGCCCCGGGGATCGCTGGAAACACCATATATTTT.

CDR3 coding DNA: TGCAGTGCTAGACGAGAGGTCGGTGAGCAGTTCTTC. It codes for CSARREVGEQFF. The chain recombines TRBV20-1 with TRBJ2-1; D not resolved. Trimming removed 2 bases from V and 9 bases from J, with 11 bases in between. Looked up from germline, CDR1 is DFQATT and CDR2 is SNEGSKA (reference sequence). The CDR3 length is 12 residues.

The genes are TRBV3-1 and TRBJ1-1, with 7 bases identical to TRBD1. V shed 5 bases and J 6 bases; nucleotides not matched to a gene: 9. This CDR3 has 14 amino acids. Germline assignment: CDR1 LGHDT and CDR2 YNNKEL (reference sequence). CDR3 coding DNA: TGTGCCAGCAGCGCCCGACAGGGATTACCTGAAGCTTTCTTT. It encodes CASSARQGLPEAFF. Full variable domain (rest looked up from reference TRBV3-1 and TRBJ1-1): DTAVSQTPKYLVTQMGNDKSIKCEQNLGHDTMYWYKQDSKKFLKIMFSYNNKELIINETVPNRFSPKSPDKAHLNLHINSLELGDSAVYFCASSARQGLPEAFFGQGTRLTVV.

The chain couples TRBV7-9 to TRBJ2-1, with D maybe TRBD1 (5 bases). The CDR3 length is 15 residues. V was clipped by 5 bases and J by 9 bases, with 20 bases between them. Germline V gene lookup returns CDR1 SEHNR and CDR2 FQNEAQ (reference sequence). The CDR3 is CASSADISHTGEQFF. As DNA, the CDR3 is TGTGCCAGCAGCGCGGACATCTCGCATACCGGTGAGCAGTTCTTC.

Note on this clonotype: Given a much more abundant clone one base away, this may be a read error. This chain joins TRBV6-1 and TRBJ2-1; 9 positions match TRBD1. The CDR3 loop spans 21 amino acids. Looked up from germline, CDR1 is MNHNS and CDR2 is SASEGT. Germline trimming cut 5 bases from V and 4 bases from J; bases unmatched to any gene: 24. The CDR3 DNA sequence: TGTGCCAGCAGTCGCGAGGCGATCGGGACAGGGAAGACTGTAGTGTACAATGAGCAGTTCTTC. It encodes CASSREAIGTGKTVVYNEQFF.

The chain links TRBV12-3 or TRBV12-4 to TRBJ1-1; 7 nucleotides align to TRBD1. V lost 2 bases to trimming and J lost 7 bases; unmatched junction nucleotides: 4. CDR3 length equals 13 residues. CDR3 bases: TGTGCCAGCAGTTTAAAGGGGGCTTATGAAGCTTTCTTT. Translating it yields CASSLKGAYEAFF.

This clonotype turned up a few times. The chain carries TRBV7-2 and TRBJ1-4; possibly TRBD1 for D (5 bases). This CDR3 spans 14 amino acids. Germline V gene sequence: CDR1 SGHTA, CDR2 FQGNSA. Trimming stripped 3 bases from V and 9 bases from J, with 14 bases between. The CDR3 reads CASSFGTPGQKLFF. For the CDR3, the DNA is TGTGCCAGCAGCTTCGGGACCCCCGGCCAAAAACTGTTTTTT.

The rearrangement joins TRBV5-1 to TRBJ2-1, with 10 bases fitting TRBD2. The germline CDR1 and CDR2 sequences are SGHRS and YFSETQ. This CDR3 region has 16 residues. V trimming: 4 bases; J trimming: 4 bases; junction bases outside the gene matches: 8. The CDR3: CASSHASGGDYNEQFF. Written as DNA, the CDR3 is TGCGCCAGCAGCCACGCGAGCGGGGGGGATTACAATGAGCAGTTCTTC. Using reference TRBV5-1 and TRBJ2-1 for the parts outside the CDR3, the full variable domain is KAGVTQTPRYLIKTRGQQVTLSCSPISGHRSVSWYQQTPGQGLQFLFEYFSETQRNKGNFPGRFSGRQFSNSRSEMNVSTLELGDSALYLCASSHASGGDYNEQFFGPGTRLTVL.

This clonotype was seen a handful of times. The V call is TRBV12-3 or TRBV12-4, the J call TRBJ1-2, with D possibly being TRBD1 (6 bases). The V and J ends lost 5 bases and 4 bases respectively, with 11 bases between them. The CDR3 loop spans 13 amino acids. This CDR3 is CASSPGVSYGYTF. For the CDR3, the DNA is TGTGCCAGCAGTCCAGGGGTTAGCTATGGCTACACCTTC.

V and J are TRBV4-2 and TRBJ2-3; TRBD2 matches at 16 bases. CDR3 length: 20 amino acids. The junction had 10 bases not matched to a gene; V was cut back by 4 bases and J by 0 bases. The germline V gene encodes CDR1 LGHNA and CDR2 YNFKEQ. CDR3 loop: CASSRYAGTSGGASTDTQYF. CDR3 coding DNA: TGTGCCAGCAGCCGATACGCCGGGACTAGCGGGGGGGCCAGCACAGATACGCAGTATTTT.

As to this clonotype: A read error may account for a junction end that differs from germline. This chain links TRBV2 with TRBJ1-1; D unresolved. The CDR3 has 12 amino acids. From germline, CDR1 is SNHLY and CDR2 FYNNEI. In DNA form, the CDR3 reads TGTGCCGGCAGTGGTCTGCAGGCACAAGCTTTCTTT. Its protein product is CAGSGLQAQAFF.

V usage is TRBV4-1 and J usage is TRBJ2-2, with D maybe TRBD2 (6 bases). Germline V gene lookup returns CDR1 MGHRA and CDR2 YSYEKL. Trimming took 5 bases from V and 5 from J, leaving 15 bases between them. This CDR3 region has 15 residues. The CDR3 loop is CASSSGVRRTGELFF. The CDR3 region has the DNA TGCGCCAGCAGCTCGGGAGTCCGAAGGACCGGGGAGCTGTTTTTT.

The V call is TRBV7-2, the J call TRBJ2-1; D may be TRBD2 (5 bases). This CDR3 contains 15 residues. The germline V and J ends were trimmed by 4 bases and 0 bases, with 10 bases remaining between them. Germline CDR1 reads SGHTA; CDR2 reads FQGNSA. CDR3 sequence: CASSSSGPSYNEQFF. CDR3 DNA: TGTGCCAGCAGCTCCAGCGGACCCTCCTACAATGAGCAGTTCTTC.

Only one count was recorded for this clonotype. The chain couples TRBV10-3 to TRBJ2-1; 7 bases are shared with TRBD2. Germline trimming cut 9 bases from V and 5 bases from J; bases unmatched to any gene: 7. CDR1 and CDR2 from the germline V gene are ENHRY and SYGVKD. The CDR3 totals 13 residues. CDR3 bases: TGTGCCATAAGCGGGGTTCCCAACAATGAGCAGTTCTTC. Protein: CAISGVPNNEQFF.

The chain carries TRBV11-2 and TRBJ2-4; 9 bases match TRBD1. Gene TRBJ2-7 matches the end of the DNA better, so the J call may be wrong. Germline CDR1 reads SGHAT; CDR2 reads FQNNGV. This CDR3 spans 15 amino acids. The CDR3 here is CASRPMGTGSYEQYF. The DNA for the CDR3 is TGTGCCAGCAGACCGATGGGGACAGGGTCGTACGAGCAGTACTTC.

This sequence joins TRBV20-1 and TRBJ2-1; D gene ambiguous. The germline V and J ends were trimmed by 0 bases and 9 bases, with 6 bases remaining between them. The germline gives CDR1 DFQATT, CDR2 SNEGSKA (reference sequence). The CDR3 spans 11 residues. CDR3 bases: TGCAGTGCTAGAGACGGTATTGAGCAGTTCTTC. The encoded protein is CSARDGIEQFF.

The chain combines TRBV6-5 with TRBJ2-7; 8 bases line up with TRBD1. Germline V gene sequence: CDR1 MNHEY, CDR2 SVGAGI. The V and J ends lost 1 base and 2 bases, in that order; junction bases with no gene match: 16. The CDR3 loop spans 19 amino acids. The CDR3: CASSYYYFLQGAQTYEQYF. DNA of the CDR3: TGTGCCAGCAGTTACTATTACTTCCTCCAGGGGGCCCAGACCTACGAGCAGTACTTC.

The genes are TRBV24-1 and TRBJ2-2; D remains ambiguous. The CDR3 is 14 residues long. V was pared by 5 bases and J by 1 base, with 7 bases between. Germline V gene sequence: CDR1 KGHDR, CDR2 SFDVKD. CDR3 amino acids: CATSALKNTGELFF. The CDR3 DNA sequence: TGTGCCACCAGTGCCCTCAAGAACACCGGGGAGCTGTTTTTT.

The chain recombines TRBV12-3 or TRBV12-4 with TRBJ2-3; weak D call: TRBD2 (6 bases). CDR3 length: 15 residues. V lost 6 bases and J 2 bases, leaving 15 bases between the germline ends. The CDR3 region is CASSQKEDYTDTQYF. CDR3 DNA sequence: TGTGCCAGCAGCCAAAAAGAGGACTACACAGATACGCAGTATTTT.

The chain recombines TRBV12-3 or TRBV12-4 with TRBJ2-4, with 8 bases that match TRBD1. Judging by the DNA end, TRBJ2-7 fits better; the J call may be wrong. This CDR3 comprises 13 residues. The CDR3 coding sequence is TGTGCCAGCAGGCGACAGGGGTCCCACGAGCAGTACTTC. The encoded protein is CASRRQGSHEQYF.

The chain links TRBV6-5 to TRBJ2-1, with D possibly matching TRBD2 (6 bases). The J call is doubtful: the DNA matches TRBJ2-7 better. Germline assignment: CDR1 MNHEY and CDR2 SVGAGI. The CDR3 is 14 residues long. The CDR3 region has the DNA TGTGCCAGCCGAGGCGGGGCAAACGTCCTCGAGCAGTACTTC. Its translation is CASRGGANVLEQYF.

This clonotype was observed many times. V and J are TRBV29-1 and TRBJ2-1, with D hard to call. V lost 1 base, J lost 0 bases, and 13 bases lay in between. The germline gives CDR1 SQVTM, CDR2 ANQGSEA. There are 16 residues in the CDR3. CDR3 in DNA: TGCAGCGTTGAAGCAAAAGTCGTGAGCTCCTACAATGAGCAGTTCTTC. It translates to CSVEAKVVSSYNEQFF.